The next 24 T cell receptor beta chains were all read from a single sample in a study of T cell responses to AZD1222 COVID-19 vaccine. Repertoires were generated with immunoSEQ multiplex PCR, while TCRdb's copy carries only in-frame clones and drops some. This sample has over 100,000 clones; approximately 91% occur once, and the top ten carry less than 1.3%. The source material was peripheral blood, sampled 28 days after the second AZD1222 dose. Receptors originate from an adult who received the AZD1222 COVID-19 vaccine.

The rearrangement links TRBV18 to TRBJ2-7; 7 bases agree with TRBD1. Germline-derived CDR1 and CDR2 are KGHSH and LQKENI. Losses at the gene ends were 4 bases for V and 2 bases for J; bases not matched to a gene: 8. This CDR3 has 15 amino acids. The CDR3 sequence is CASSRMGQSAYEQYF. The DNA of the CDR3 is TGTGCCAGCTCACGAATGGGACAGAGTGCCTACGAGCAGTACTTC. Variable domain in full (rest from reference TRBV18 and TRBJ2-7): NAGVMQNPRHLVRRRGQEARLRCSPMKGHSHVYWYRQLPEEGLKFMVYLQKENIIDESGMPKERFSAEFPKEGPSILRIQQVVRGDSAAYFCASSRMGQSAYEQYFGPGTRLTVT.

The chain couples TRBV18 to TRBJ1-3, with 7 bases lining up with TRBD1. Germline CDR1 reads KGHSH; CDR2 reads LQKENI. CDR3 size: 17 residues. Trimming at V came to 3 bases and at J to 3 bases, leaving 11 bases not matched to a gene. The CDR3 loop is CASSPVTGERSGNTIYF. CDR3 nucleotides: TGTGCCAGCTCACCTGTAACAGGGGAGAGAAGTGGAAACACCATATATTTT.

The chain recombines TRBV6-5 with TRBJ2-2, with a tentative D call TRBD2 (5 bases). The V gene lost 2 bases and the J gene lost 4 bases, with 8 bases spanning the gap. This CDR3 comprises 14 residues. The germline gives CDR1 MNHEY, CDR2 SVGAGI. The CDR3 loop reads CASSYGGSTGELFF. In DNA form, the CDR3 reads TGTGCCAGCAGTTACGGTGGGAGCACCGGGGAGCTGTTTTTT.

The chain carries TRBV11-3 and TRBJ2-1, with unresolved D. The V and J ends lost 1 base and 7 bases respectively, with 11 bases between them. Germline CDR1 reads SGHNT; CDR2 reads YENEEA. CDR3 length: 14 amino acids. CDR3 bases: TGTGCCAGCAGCTTAGCCCACGTCCCTAATGAGCAGTTCTTC. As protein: CASSLAHVPNEQFF.

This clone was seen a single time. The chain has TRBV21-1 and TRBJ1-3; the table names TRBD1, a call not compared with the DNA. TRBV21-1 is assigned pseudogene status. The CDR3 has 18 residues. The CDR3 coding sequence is TGTGCCAGCAGCAAACCGACCTCGAGGACACAAAAAGGAAACACCATATATTTT. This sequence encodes CASSKPTSRTQKGNTIYF.

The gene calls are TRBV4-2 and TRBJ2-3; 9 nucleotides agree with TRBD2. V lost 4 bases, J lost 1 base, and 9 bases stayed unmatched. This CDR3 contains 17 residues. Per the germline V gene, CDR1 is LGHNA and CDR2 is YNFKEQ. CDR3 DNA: TGTGCCAGCAGCCGGGGGGCATTAGCGGGAGGCACAGATACGCAGTATTTT. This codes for CASSRGALAGGTDTQYF.

The DNA for the CDR3 is TGTGCCAGCTCCTTGGCCAGGAGTGCGTTTGAGCAGTACTTC. Translating it yields CASSLARSAFEQYF. This sequence joins TRBV27 and TRBJ2-7, with D uncertain. CDR3 length: 14 amino acids. Trimming removed 8 bases at V and 7 bases at J, with 21 bases between. CDR1 is MNHEY, CDR2 SMNVEV, per germline (reference sequence).

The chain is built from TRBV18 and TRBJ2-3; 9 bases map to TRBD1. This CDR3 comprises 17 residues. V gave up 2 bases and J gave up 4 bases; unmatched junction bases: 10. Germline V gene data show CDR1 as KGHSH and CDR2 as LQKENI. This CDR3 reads CASSPNPGTGFPDTQYF. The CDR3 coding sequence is TGTGCCAGCTCACCAAATCCCGGGACAGGGTTTCCAGATACGCAGTATTTT.

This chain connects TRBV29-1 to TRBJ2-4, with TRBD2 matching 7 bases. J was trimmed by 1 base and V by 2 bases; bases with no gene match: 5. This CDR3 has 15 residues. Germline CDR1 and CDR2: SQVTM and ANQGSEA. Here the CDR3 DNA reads TGCAGCGTTGAAAATGCGGGAGATGCCAAAAACATTCAGTACTTC. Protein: CSVENAGDAKNIQYF.

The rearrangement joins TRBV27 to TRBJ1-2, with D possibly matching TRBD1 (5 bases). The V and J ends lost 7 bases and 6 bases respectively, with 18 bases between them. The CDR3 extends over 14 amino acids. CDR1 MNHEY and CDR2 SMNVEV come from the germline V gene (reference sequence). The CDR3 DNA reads TGTGCCAGCATTGGGGCAGGTGGACTGAATGGCTACACCTTC. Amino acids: CASIGAGGLNGYTF.

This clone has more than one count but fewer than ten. In nucleotides, the CDR3 is TGCGCCAGCAGCGAACCCGGTGGATTGGGTGATGGCTACACCTTC. It yields the protein CASSEPGGLGDGYTF. The chain is built from TRBV5-1 and TRBJ1-2; the D is unclear. The CDR3 has 15 residues. The germline V and J ends were trimmed by 4 bases and 6 bases, with 19 bases remaining between them. Germline V gene data show CDR1 as SGHRS and CDR2 as YFSETQ.

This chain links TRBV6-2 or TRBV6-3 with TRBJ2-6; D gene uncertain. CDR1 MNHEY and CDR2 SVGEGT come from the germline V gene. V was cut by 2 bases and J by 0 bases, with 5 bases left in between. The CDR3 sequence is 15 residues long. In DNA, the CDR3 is TGTGCCAGCAGTTACAGTCCCTCTGGGGCCAACGTCCTGACTTTC. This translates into CASSYSPSGANVLTF.

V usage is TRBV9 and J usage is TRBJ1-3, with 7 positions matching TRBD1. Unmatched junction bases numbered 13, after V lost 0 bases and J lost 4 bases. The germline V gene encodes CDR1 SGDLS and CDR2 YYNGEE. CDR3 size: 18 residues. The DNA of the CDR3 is TGTGCCAGCAGCGTAGCCGGGGACAGCCGTTTTGAAGGAAACACCATATATTTT. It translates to CASSVAGDSRFEGNTIYF.

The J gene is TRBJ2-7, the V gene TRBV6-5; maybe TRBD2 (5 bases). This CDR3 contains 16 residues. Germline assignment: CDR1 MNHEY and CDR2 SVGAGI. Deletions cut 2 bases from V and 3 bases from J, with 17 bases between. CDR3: CASSYLGSGNIYEQYF. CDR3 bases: TGTGCCAGCAGTTACCTGGGAAGCGGCAACATCTACGAGCAGTACTTC.

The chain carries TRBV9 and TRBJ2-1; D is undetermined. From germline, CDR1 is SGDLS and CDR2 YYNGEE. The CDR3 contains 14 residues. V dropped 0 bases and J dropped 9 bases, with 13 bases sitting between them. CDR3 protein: CASSVGRLQAEQFF. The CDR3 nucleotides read TGTGCCAGCAGCGTAGGTCGCCTGCAGGCTGAGCAGTTCTTC.

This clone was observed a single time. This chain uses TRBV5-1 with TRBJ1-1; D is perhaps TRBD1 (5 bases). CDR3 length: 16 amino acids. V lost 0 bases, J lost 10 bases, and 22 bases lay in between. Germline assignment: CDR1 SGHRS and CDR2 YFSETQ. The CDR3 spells CASSLGQGMGKKVAFF. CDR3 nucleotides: TGCGCCAGCAGCTTGGGGCAGGGTATGGGGAAGAAAGTAGCTTTCTTT.

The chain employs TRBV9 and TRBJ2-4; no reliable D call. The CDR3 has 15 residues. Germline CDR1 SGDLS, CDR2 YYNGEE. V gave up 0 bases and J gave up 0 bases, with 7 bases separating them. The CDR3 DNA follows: TGTGCCAGCAGCGTAGTAAGGTTAGCCAAAAACATTCAGTACTTC. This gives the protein CASSVVRLAKNIQYF. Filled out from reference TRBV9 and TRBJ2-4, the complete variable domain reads DSGVTQTPKHLITATGQRVTLRCSPRSGDLSVYWYQQSLDQGLQFLIQYYNGEERAKGNILERFSAQQFPDLHSELNLSSLELGDSALYFCASSVVRLAKNIQYFGAGTRLSVL.

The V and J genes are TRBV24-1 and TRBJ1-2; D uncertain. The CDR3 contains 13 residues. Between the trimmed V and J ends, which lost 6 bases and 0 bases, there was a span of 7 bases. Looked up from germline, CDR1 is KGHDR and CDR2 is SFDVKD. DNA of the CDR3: TGTGCCACCAGTTCAGGCGCTAACTATGGCTACACCTTC. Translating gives CATSSGANYGYTF.

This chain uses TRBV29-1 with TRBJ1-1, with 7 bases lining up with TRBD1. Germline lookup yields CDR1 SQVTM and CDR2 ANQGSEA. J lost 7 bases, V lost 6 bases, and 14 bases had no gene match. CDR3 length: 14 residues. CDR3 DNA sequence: TGCAGCGTGTGGGGGAACCAGGGGGTTATTGAAGCTTTCTTT. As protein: CSVWGNQGVIEAFF.

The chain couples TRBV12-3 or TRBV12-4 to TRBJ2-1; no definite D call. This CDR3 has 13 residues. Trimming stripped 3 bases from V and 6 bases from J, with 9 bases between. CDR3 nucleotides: TGTGCCAGCAGTTTTTTCTCAGTCAATGAGCAGTTCTTC. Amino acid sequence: CASSFFSVNEQFF.

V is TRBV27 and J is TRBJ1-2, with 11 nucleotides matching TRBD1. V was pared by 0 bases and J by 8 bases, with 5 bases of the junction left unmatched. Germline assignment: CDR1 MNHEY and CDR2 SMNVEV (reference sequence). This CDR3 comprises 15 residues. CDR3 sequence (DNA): TGTGCCAGCAGTTTATCCGAGGACAGGGGGCTGGGCTACACCTTC. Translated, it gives CASSLSEDRGLGYTF.

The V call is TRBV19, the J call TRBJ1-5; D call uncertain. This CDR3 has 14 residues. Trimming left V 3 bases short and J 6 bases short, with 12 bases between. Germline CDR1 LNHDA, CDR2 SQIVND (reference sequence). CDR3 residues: CASSIRPLGQPQHF. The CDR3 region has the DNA TGTGCCAGTAGTATTCGTCCCTTGGGTCAGCCCCAGCATTTT.

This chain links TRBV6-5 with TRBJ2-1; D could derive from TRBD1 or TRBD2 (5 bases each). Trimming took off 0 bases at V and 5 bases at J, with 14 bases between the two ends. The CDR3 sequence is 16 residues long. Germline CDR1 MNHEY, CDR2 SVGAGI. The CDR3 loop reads CASSYSMGEKDNEQFF. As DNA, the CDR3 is TGTGCCAGCAGTTACTCGATGGGGGAGAAGGACAATGAGCAGTTCTTC.

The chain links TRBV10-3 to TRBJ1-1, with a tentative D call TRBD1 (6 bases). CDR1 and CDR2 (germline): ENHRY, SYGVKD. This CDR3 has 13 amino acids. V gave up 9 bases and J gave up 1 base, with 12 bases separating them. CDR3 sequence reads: CAIQGGGNTEAFF. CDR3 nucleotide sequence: TGTGCCATACAGGGAGGAGGGAACACTGAAGCTTTCTTT.